The next 21 T cell receptor beta chains were all read from a single sample in a study of immune evolution from preneoplasia to lung adenocarcinoma. The data were produced by immunoSEQ multiplex PCR, yet TCRdb's version contains in-frame clones alone and is incomplete. The sample contains some 41,000 clones, over 75% of which appear only once. Sequences were obtained from FFPE invasive lung adenocarcinoma tissue. Source of these receptors: a person aged 55 to 75 with lung adenocarcinoma.

This clone came up a few times. V is TRBV19 and J is TRBJ2-1, with TRBD2 as a possible D gene (6 bases). This CDR3 has 11 residues. The V end lost 7 bases, the J end lost 9 bases, and 10 bases lay between the germline ends. Germline V gives CDR1 LNHDA, CDR2 SQIVND (reference sequence). The CDR3 DNA follows: TGTGCCAGTAAGGAGGGGAGTGAGCAGTTCTTC. Protein: CASKEGSEQFF.

V gene TRBV28 combines with J gene TRBJ2-7; 9 bases agree with TRBD1. Germline V lookup: CDR1 MDHEN, CDR2 SYDVKM. The length of the CDR3 is 15 residues. V lost 5 bases and J lost 1; bases outside the gene matches: 6. CDR3 nucleotide sequence: TGTGCCAGCAGTCCAACCGGGACAGGGTCCTACGAGCAGTACTTC. Protein sequence: CASSPTGTGSYEQYF.

The chain is built from TRBV4-2 and TRBJ2-7, with 9 bases that match TRBD2. Trimming at V came to 0 bases and at J to 3 bases, leaving 6 bases not matched to a gene. From germline, CDR1 is LGHNA and CDR2 YNFKEQ. The CDR3 has 16 amino acids. The CDR3 bases are TGTGCCAGCAGCCAAGATGCTAGCGGGATGAGCTACGAGCAGTACTTC. It specifies CASSQDASGMSYEQYF.

The rearrangement uses TRBV19 and TRBJ2-6, with D perhaps TRBD1 (5 bases). Trimming shortened V by 1 base and J by 0 bases, and 10 bases separated the two germline ends. Germline CDR1 and CDR2: LNHDA and SQIVND (reference sequence). The CDR3 contains 17 residues. The CDR3 DNA sequence: TGTGCCAGTAGTATAGGGGGCGGAAACTCTGGGGCCAACGTCCTGACTTTC. Its translation: CASSIGGGNSGANVLTF.

J is TRBJ2-1 and V is TRBV28, with 7 bases aligning to TRBD1. Losses at the gene ends were 4 bases for V and 4 bases for J; bases not matched to a gene: 7. From germline, CDR1 is MDHEN and CDR2 SYDVKM. CDR3 length: 15 residues. CDR3 sequence: CASSSGTESYNEQFF. CDR3 DNA sequence: TGTGCCAGCAGTTCCGGGACAGAGAGTTACAATGAGCAGTTCTTC.

CDR3 DNA sequence: TGTGCCAGCAGCTTCTCAGGTGGCTCCTACGAGCAGTACTTC. Protein: CASSFSGGSYEQYF. The rearrangement joins TRBV27 to TRBJ2-7; the D is unclear. CDR3 length: 14 residues. Trimming pared 6 bases from V and 0 bases from J, leaving 12 bases between. Germline V gene sequence: CDR1 MNHEY, CDR2 SMNVEV (reference sequence).

This chain joins TRBV27 and TRBJ2-5, with TRBD1 identical over 9 bases. Germline V gene data show CDR1 as MNHEY and CDR2 as SMNVEV (reference sequence). The length of the CDR3 is 15 residues. The V segment lost 5 bases and the J segment 5 bases; nucleotides outside the gene matches: 9. CDR3 in amino acids: CASSTLNRGRETQYF. The CDR3 DNA sequence: TGTGCCAGCAGTACCCTAAACAGGGGGCGGGAGACCCAGTACTTC.

The chain links TRBV19 to TRBJ2-7, with 7 positions matching TRBD2. Germline V gene sequence: CDR1 LNHDA, CDR2 SQIVND (reference sequence). The V and J ends lost 5 bases and 6 bases, in that order; junction bases with no gene match: 7. The CDR3 totals 13 residues. CDR3 nucleotide sequence: TGTGCCAGTAGTTTGAAGTCGGGAGGCGAGCAGTACTTC. It codes for CASSLKSGGEQYF.

The V call is TRBV7-2, the J call TRBJ1-2; 10 nucleotides match TRBD1. Per the germline V gene, CDR1 is SGHTA and CDR2 is FQGNSA. CDR3 size: 16 residues. The trim removed 2 bases at V and 3 bases at J, leaving 6 bases unmatched. The DNA of the CDR3 is TGTGCCAGCAGCTTAAGTTACGGACAGGGGGACTATGGCTACACCTTC. Amino acid sequence: CASSLSYGQGDYGYTF.

This clone came up once. The rearrangement joins TRBV19 to TRBJ1-2; tentatively, D is TRBD1 (6 bases). The CDR3 is 10 amino acids. The germline V gene encodes CDR1 LNHDA and CDR2 SQIVND (reference sequence). The ends were cut back, 10 bases at V and 8 bases at J, with 11 bases in the middle. CDR3 residues: CATNREGYTF. The CDR3 bases are TGTGCCACAAACAGGGAGGGCTACACCTTC.

This chain links TRBV10-2 with TRBJ2-1; TRBD2 matches 9 bases. CDR3 length: 15 amino acids. The J segment lost 6 bases and the V segment lost 5 bases, leaving 8 bases of the junction unmatched. Germline CDR1 and CDR2: WSHSY and SAAADI. DNA of the CDR3: TGCGCCAGCAGTCTGGGCCTAGCGGGATCCAATGAGCAGTTCTTC. It yields the protein CASSLGLAGSNEQFF.

The chain joins TRBV6-6 to TRBJ2-2; D ambiguous. Germline V CDR1 and CDR2: MNHNY, SVGAGI (reference sequence). The CDR3 spans 15 residues. V lost 0 bases, J lost 3 bases, and 8 bases lay in between. CDR3 coding DNA: TGTGCCAGCAGTTACTCGACGGGTTACACCGGGGAGCTGTTTTTT. Translation gives CASSYSTGYTGELFF.

The genes are TRBV21-1 and TRBJ2-1; the table gives TRBD2 as D, unverified against the DNA. TRBV21-1 is a documented pseudogene. This CDR3 has 18 amino acids. CDR3 in DNA: TGTGCCAGCAGCATACAACCCCCGGAGGGGCGAAGCGACAATGAGCAGTTCTTC. This encodes CASSIQPPEGRSDNEQFF.

This sequence joins TRBV7-2 and TRBJ2-5; 7 bases fit TRBD2. This CDR3 comprises 16 residues. V trimming: 5 bases; J trimming: 5 bases; junction bases outside the gene matches: 14. CDR1 is SGHTA and CDR2 is FQGNSA in the germline V gene. The DNA of the CDR3 is TGTGCCAGCAGCCGTCGGGGGAGGGCGGGGTCGGAGACCCAGTACTTC. Translating it yields CASSRRGRAGSETQYF.

The J gene is TRBJ2-7, the V gene TRBV7-9; TRBD1 matches 8 bases. With V trimmed by 5 bases and J by 0 bases, 6 bases remained unmatched. Germline V gene data show CDR1 as SEHNR and CDR2 as FQNEAQ (reference sequence). The CDR3 sequence is 15 residues long. CDR3 nucleotides: TGTGCCAGCAGCCCTGACAGGGGTCACTCCTACGAGCAGTACTTC. Translating gives CASSPDRGHSYEQYF. Using reference TRBV7-9 and TRBJ2-7 for the parts outside the CDR3, the full variable domain is DTGVSQNPRHKITKRGQNVTFRCDPISEHNRLYWYRQTLGQGPEFLTYFQNEAQLEKSRLLSDRFSAERPKGSFSTLEIQRTEQGDSAMYLCASSPDRGHSYEQYFGPGTRLTVT.

By proportion, this clone is medium-sized. V is TRBV28 and J is TRBJ1-2; 8 bases are shared with TRBD1. CDR1 MDHEN and CDR2 SYDVKM come from the germline V gene. There are 14 residues in the CDR3. V trimming: 5 bases; J trimming: 4 bases; junction bases outside the gene matches: 6. The CDR3 DNA sequence: TGTGCCAGCAGTGCCATCGGGACAGGCTATGGCTACACCTTC. Translated, it gives CASSAIGTGYGYTF.

Concerning this clone: Compared with germline, one end of the junction differs, possibly owing to a read error. The chain uses TRBV10-3 and TRBJ2-1; D is perhaps TRBD2 (6 bases). The CDR3 runs 8 residues. From germline, CDR1 is ENHRY and CDR2 SYGVKD. The CDR3 protein is CRRDEQFF. The CDR3 DNA reads TGCAGGAGGGATGAGCAGTTCTTC.

V and J are TRBV6-1 and TRBJ1-1; maybe TRBD1 (5 bases). Germline assignment: CDR1 MNHNS and CDR2 SASEGT. The ends were cut back, 3 bases at V and 1 base at J, with 9 bases in the middle. The CDR3 loop spans 14 amino acids. The CDR3 here is CASSEQGENTEAFF. The CDR3 region has the DNA TGTGCCAGCAGTGAGCAGGGAGAGAACACTGAAGCTTTCTTT.

CDR3 amino acids: CASSLTSGPDWFF. The CDR3 nucleotides are TGTGCCAGCAGCTTAACTAGCGGGCCCGATTGGTTCTTC. This chain links TRBV7-9 with TRBJ2-1; TRBD2 aligns across 9 bases. Germline V gene data show CDR1 as SEHNR and CDR2 as FQNEAQ (reference sequence). J gave up 15 bases and V 2 bases, and 8 bases lay outside the gene matches. CDR3 length: 13 amino acids.

J is TRBJ2-1 and V is TRBV7-3; maybe TRBD1 (5 bases). The CDR3 covers 13 residues. V lost 2 bases and J lost 10, with 12 bases in between. From germline, CDR1 is SGHTA and CDR2 FQGTGA. In DNA, the CDR3 is TGTGCCAGCAGCTTACCCCCTGCAGGGGAGCAGTTCTTC. This gives the protein CASSLPPAGEQFF.

This sequence joins TRBV29-1 and TRBJ1-1; D ambiguous. The V and J ends lost 4 bases and 5 bases respectively, with 8 bases between them. The CDR3 sequence is 11 residues long. CDR1 and CDR2 from the germline V gene are SQVTM and ANQGSEA. This CDR3 reads CSVGRRTEAFF. CDR3 nucleotide sequence: TGCAGCGTTGGGCGTCGGACTGAAGCTTTCTTT.